One sample yielded the 2 T cell receptor beta chains listed below, sequenced in a study of neoadjuvant anti-PD-1 for oral cavity cancer. The repertoire was sequenced with immunoSEQ multiplex PCR; TCRdb's copy has only in-frame clones and lacks some. The data show approximately 32,000 clones, about 87% seen once. The input for sequencing was PBMCs, taken before nivolumab (anti-PD-1) treatment. These receptors all come from a person aged 40-85 years with oral cavity squamous cell carcinoma.

The chain links TRBV7-2 to TRBJ1-2; D possibly corresponds to TRBD1 (5 bases). Germline V gene sequence: CDR1 SGHTA, CDR2 FQGNSA. This CDR3 contains 16 residues. The V end lost 4 bases, the J end lost 8 bases, and 23 bases lay between the germline ends. The CDR3 sequence: CASSSVVGQGSGGYTF. CDR3 in DNA: TGTGCCAGCAGCTCCGTTGTCGGACAAGGATCTGGAGGCTACACCTTC. The whole variable domain, filled in from reference TRBV7-2 and TRBJ1-2, reads GAGVSQSPSNKVTEKGKDVELRCDPISGHTALYWYRQSLGQGLEFLIYFQGNSAPDKSGLPSDRFSAERTGGSVSTLTIQRTQQEDSAVYLCASSSVVGQGSGGYTFGSGTRLTVV.

The gene calls are TRBV9 and TRBJ1-1; D might be TRBD1 (5 bases). Deletions cut 4 bases from V and 2 bases from J, with 27 bases between. CDR3 length: 19 amino acids. Germline loops: CDR1 SGDLS, CDR2 YYNGEE. CDR3 loop: CASSSRSNQGQAANTEAFF. The CDR3 nucleotides read TGTGCCAGCAGCAGCCGAAGCAACCAGGGTCAAGCGGCAAACACTGAAGCTTTCTTT. The whole variable domain, remainder taken from reference TRBV9 and TRBJ1-1, is DSGVTQTPKHLITATGQRVTLRCSPRSGDLSVYWYQQSLDQGLQFLIQYYNGEERAKGNILERFSAQQFPDLHSELNLSSLELGDSALYFCASSSRSNQGQAANTEAFFGQGTRLTVV.